This T cell receptor (beta chain) is from a study of shared clonotypes between healthy human individuals (TCRdb year 2020). Regarding the study in general: Two women and a few men aged 18 to 49 years were included in the cohort. For each donor, CD4 naive and CD4 memory were each run on three plates, CD8 naive on two plates, and CD8 memory on one plate. To estimate repertoire size and how much clonotypes are shared between individuals, the study performed deep sequencing of blood TCR repertoires from roughly five healthy adults. To increase sequencing depth and limit assay-specific biases, different laboratories used diverse techniques to prepare libraries and sequence TCR repertoires. Per donor, leukapheresis produced somewhere between about 0.94 and 8.9 billion PBMCs. The paper's findings and limits, for the study overall: Across a few donors, approximately 5% of naive CD4, around 3.3% of naive CD8, 2.3% of memory CD4, and roughly 0.4% of memory CD8 clonotypes were shared. Pairwise subsampling indicated that sequencing depth was expected to affect the degree of clonotype sharing among donors. Because the study included only a small number of donors, the genetic and exposure-history diversity represented was limited. Only blood was sampled, and tissue TCR repertoires likely differ from those in blood. Even with the large sequencing depth, rarefaction of the sorted-subset datasets indicated that sequencing was incomplete. Compared with non-shared clonotypes, the clonotypes found in all four sorted-subset donors had higher generation probabilities. Larger estimated clonotype richness was generally found for naive subsets than for memory subsets.

Using the deep immunoSEQ assay, TCR CDR3 regions were amplified from genomic DNA by multiplex PCR. Extracted genomic DNA from each cell subset was distributed evenly across all wells of several immunoSEQ 96-well plates, and each plate was treated as a replicate. For sorted subsets, each replicate PCR was loaded with approximately 0.2 ug genomic DNA, equivalent to approximately 27,000 T cell genomes. Purified libraries were quantified with a Qubit 3.0 fluorometer, sized on a Bioanalyzer 2100, and re-quantified with the KAPA Library Quantification kit. Each immunoSEQ 96-well plate was sequenced on its own single-read 150-cycle Illumina NextSeq 550 flow cell. The original pipeline was this. The immunoSEQ output contained only junctional sequences without quality scores, so filtering could not match that applied to full-length reads. To assign V/J genes and CDR3, sequences were annotated using PyIR, a Python wrapper for IgBLAST v1.9, with IMGT germline references. Reads were filtered out if the reads had weak V/J assignments (E-value above 1e-6), no CDR3, stop codons, out-of-frame junctions, or ambiguous translated residues. V3J clonotypes were defined as sequences sharing an identical inferred V gene, J gene, and CDR3 amino acid sequence. Percentage overlap between repertoires was computed as shared unique clonotypes divided by the size of the smaller repertoire. RTK rarefaction, the Chao1 estimator, and Recon v2.1 estimates of unobserved clonotypes were used to assess repertoire richness. Generation probabilities for all TCRbeta clonotypes obtained by the gDNA method from a handful of donors were computed using OLGA. Drawn from immuneACCESS, this table holds only the in-frame rearrangements with V and J called that TCRdb kept. Clones are partly lost; checked studies trace under half to an unresolved V gene and leave the rest unexplained. Clone size and V and J calls were adopted from that table, with D and trimming inferred from the DNA. Present in this sample are some 2 million clones, roughly 95% of which were seen just once. The ten largest make up 0.1% to 0.15% of the sample.

V loses 2 bases, J loses 9 bases, and the germline ends lie 14 bases apart. The CDR3 starts with the cysteine, ends with the phenylalanine, and has 14 residues. The sequence is cut down to CDR3 DNA, 42 bases in frame from base 1. CDR1 and CDR2 are drawn from the germline V gene: SGHDT, YYEEEE. As to this clone: Its antigen remains undetermined. No base quality values were provided; no much bigger clone lies one nucleotide off.

Healthy HIV-negative adults with no recently reported acute infections or vaccinations were included as donors. Only Caucasian adults living in Nashville, Tennessee, USA were represented among the donors. Magnetic negative selection was used to enrich CD4+ T cells, after which naive cells were positively selected on CD45RA and the negative fraction became the memory subset. Blood was obtained by leukapheresis, after which PBMCs were separated by Ficoll-Histopaque density gradient centrifugation and cryopreserved in liquid nitrogen vapor phase. Analytical flow cytometry was used to check the purity and quantity of each magnetically sorted T cell population. Genomic DNA was isolated from each sorted fraction and quantified by UV absorbance on a Nanodrop 2000c.

The sequence derives from a young man in good health. The material sequenced was naive CD4+ T cells sorted from blood. What this sample's cell subset or site label stands for: CD45RA+ positively selected. The rearrangement combines TRBV5-6 with TRBJ2-2; the D gene remains uncertain. The encoded CDR3 is CASSFGLEQRELFF. The nucleotide sequence is TGTGCCAGCAGCTTTGGTCTGGAGCAACGGGAGCTGTTTTTT.